Listed here is a single T cell receptor (beta chain). Its antigen remains unknown. The data are from a study of T cells after yellow fever vaccination. Study information: Preparing low-cell-number fractions relied on SMART-Seq v4 Ultra Low Input. General study results and limits: Post-booster reappearance was seen for most primary-vaccination clones (just over 95% CD4, roughly 88% CD8).

Template switching with 5'RACE generated the TCR cDNA and added a universal primer site and UMIs. One entry per CDR3 protein, called by TCRdb with MiXCR from the 5' RACE reads. The repertoire holds roughly 250,000 distinct CDR3 sequences, with approximately 13% as singletons. The CDR3 has 12 residues. Deletions cut 2 bases from V and 7 bases from J, with 10 bases between. The germline CDR1 and CDR2 sequences are SGDLS and YYNGEE. The sample here was CD4+ T cells sorted from PBMCs, taken 45 days after the yellow fever booster vaccination. The sequence derives from a man aged 25 to 40 who received the YFV17D yellow fever vaccine. V and J are TRBV9 and TRBJ2-7; D possibly corresponds to TRBD2 (6 bases). The chain's CDR3 is CASSVHGGEQYF. Here the CDR3 DNA reads TGTGCCAGCAGCGTCCACGGAGGGGAGCAGTACTTC.